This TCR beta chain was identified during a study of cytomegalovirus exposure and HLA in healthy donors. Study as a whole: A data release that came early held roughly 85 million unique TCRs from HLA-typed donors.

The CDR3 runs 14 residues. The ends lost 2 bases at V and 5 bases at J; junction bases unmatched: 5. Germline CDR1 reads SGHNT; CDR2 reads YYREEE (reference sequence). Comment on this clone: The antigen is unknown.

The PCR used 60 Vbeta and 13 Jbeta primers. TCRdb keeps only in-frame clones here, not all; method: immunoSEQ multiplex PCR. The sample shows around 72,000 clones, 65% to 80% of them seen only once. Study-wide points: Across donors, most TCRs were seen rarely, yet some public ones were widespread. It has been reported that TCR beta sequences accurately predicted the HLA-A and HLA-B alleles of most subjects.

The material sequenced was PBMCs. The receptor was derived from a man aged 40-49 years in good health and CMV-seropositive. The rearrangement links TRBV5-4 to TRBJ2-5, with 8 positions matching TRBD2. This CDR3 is CASSFRGGRETQYF. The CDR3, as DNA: TGTGCCAGCAGCTTCCGGGGGGGCCGGGAGACCCAGTACTTC.